These 16 T cell receptor beta chains originate from one sample sequenced in a study of tumor and adjacent non-tumor tissue in lung cancer. A modified ARM-PCR protocol with three rounds of nested PCR amplified TCRbeta. From the multiplex PCR reads, TCRdb called clonotypes with MiXCR, one entry per CDR3 protein. The repertoire holds 85,000 to 130,000 distinct CDR3 sequences, with 50% to 70% as singletons. RNA was extracted from bulk tissue without any cell sorting. Distant lung tissue was collected more than 3 cm away from the tumor edge. Sequenced: distant non-tumor lung tissue. The receptors derive from a man younger than 40 with non-small cell lung cancer.

Worth noting for this clonotype: As the CDR3 is not closed by the conserved phenylalanine or tryptophan, this likely results from a read error. The chain links TRBV11-2 to TRBJ1-2; D perhaps matches TRBD1 (5 bases). CDR1 SGHAT and CDR2 FQNNGV come from the germline V gene. This CDR3 is built from 13 residues. The CDR3 loop is CASSLTGVNGYTL. The CDR3 DNA sequence: TGTGCCAGCAGCTTAACAGGAGTAAATGGTTACACCCTC.

A note on this clonotype: One end of the junction does not line up with germline, which may come from a read error. As DNA, the CDR3 is TGTGTCAGCAGCTTAAGGATGCTAGCGCGAGCAGGCCAGTATTTT. Its translation is CVSSLRMLARAGQYF. V gene TRBV11-2 combines with J gene TRBJ2-3; maybe TRBD2 (6 bases). Germline CDR1 SGHAT, CDR2 FQNNGV. The CDR3 consists of 15 residues.

Notes on this clonotype: This may be a read error, as it is one base from a much larger clone. The rearrangement joins TRBV10-2 to TRBJ1-1, with D perhaps TRBD1 (6 bases). Germline CDR1 is WSHSY and CDR2 is SAAADI. CDR3 length: 13 residues. The CDR3 DNA sequence: TGCGCCAGCGGGGGACAACCGAACACTGAAGCTTCCTTT. Its protein is CASGGQPNTEASF.

Points on this clonotype: An end of the junction differs from the germline gene, which may be a read error. The J gene is TRBJ2-1, the V gene TRBV4-1; TRBD2 agrees at 11 bases. Germline V lookup: CDR1 MGHRA, CDR2 YSYEKL. The CDR3 runs 18 residues. This chain's CDR3 is CASSQGTSSGRENVKQFF. DNA of the CDR3: TGCGCCAGCAGTCAAGGAACAAGTAGCGGGAGGGAGAACGTTAAGCAGTTCTTC.

The table lists this clonotype with a count of one. At one end the junction does not follow the germline gene, possibly because of a read error. The J gene is TRBJ1-2, the V gene TRBV6-5, with a tentative D call TRBD1 (5 bases). The CDR3 spans 13 residues. Germline lookup yields CDR1 MNHEY and CDR2 SVGAGI. The CDR3 sequence is CTSSYSGGDGYTF. The CDR3 coding sequence is TGTACCAGCAGTTACTCAGGAGGGGACGGCTACACCTTC.

About this clonotype: A read error is possible here, since a much larger clone lies one base away. The chain joins TRBV10-3 to TRBJ2-1; D not certain. This CDR3 has 13 amino acids. The V gene's germline CDR1 is ENHRY and CDR2 SYGVKD. Trimming took off 3 bases at V and 7 bases at J, with 10 bases between the two ends. CDR3 amino acids: CAISEDLSNEQFF. In nucleotides, the CDR3 is TGTGCCATCAGTGAAGATCTTTCGAATGAGCAGTTCTTC.

This clonotype was seen only a few times. This may arise from a read error, as a much more abundant clone is one base away. The chain couples TRBV6-5 to TRBJ2-3; no firm D call. The CDR3 loop spans 12 amino acids. Germline CDR1 MNHEY, CDR2 SVGAGI. The CDR3 coding sequence is TGTACCAGCAGTTACAATTCAGATACGCAGTATTTT. It encodes CTSSYNSDTQYF.

The V and J genes are TRBV11-2 and TRBJ2-7, with D perhaps matching TRBD1 (5 bases). The length of the CDR3 is 15 residues. V lost 4 bases and J 3 bases, leaving 16 bases between the germline ends. Germline V gene sequence: CDR1 SGHAT, CDR2 FQNNGV. In DNA form, the CDR3 reads TGTGCCAGCAGCTCCCAGGGTGAGACCGACTACGAGCAGTACTTC. This gives the protein CASSSQGETDYEQYF.

Ten or more counts support this clonotype. The gene calls are TRBV12-3 or TRBV12-4 and TRBJ1-2, with D possibly matching TRBD1 (5 bases). The germline V and J ends were trimmed by 6 bases and 4 bases, with 12 bases remaining between them. The CDR3 is 13 amino acids. CDR3 amino acids: CASSSRQGYGYTF. In DNA form, the CDR3 reads TGTGCCAGCAGCTCGCGGCAGGGCTATGGCTACACCTTC.

The chain has TRBV7-6 and TRBJ2-1; D tentatively fits TRBD1 or TRBD2 (6 bases each). The CDR3 spans 15 residues. V gave up 1 base and J gave up 9 bases, with 16 bases separating them. Germline values: CDR1 SGHVS, CDR2 FNYEAQ. The CDR3 sequence: CASSLDGRGRGEQFF. In DNA, the CDR3 is TGTGCCAGCAGCTTAGATGGCCGGGGGCGCGGTGAGCAGTTCTTC.

The rearrangement joins TRBV11-2 to TRBJ2-1, with D possibly called TRBD1 or TRBD2 (5 bases each). Trimming took off 3 bases at V and 7 bases at J, with 13 bases between the two ends. Per germline, CDR1 SGHAT and CDR2 FQNNGV. This CDR3 is built from 14 residues. CDR3 in amino acids: CASSFRDRLNEQFF. The DNA for the CDR3 is TGTGCCAGCAGCTTCCGGGACCGTTTAAATGAGCAGTTCTTC. Variable domain in full (rest from reference TRBV11-2 and TRBJ2-1): EAGVAQSPRYKIIEKRQSVAFWCNPISGHATLYWYQQILGQGPKLLIQFQNNGVVDDSQLPKDRFSAERLKGVDSTLKIQPAKLEDSAVYLCASSFRDRLNEQFFGPGTRLTVL.

About this clonotype: One end of the junction does not line up with germline, which may come from a read error. V and J are TRBV29-1 and TRBJ1-2, with 7 bases identical to TRBD1. The CDR3 loop spans 12 amino acids. Germline loops: CDR1 SQVTM, CDR2 ANQGSEA. The CDR3 coding sequence is TGCAGCGTTGAGGACAGGAACCGGAGCTACACATTC. Its protein product is CSVEDRNRSYTF.

This clonotype was counted only a few times. The chain employs TRBV29-1 and TRBJ2-4; D is perhaps TRBD2 (5 bases). Germline V gives CDR1 SQVTM, CDR2 ANQGSEA. The V gene lost 7 bases and the J gene lost 15 bases, with 19 bases spanning the gap. The CDR3 extends over 11 amino acids. In nucleotides, the CDR3 is TGCAGCGCTGATCGAGCAGGCACTAGGTACTTC. It codes for CSADRAGTRYF. The complete variable domain, with remaining parts taken from reference TRBV29-1 and TRBJ2-4, reads SAVISQKPSRDICQRGTSLTIQCQVDSQVTMMFWYRQQPGQSLTLIATANQGSEATYESGFVIDKFPISRPNLTFSTLTVSNMSPEDSSIYLCSADRAGTRYFGAGTRLSVL.

CDR3 residues: CASSRADSYNEQFF. The CDR3 DNA reads TGTGCCAGCAGCCGAGCGGATTCTTACAATGAGCAGTTCTTC. This sequence joins TRBV11-2 and TRBJ2-1; a possible D gene is TRBD2 (5 bases). Trimming pared 5 bases from V and 4 bases from J, leaving 12 bases between. This CDR3 has 14 residues. Germline-derived CDR1 and CDR2 are SGHAT and FQNNGV.

A remark on this clonotype: One junction end does not reproduce the germline sequence, and a read error may be involved. This chain links TRBV4-1 with TRBJ2-7; 7 nucleotides agree with TRBD1. The CDR3 sequence is 13 residues long. Germline loops: CDR1 MGHRA, CDR2 YSYEKL. In DNA form, the CDR3 reads TGCACCAGTAGCCAAGACAGGGCCTACGAGCAGTACTTC. The encoded protein is CTSSQDRAYEQYF.

Concerning this clonotype itself: This may come from a read error, since a much larger clone is one base off. The missing conserved phenylalanine or tryptophan at the end of this CDR3 makes a read error likely. This chain uses TRBV5-6 with TRBJ2-2; maybe TRBD1 (6 bases). CDR1 and CDR2 from the germline V gene are SGHDT and YYEEEE. V lost 0 bases and J lost 4, with 13 bases in between. The CDR3 extends over 16 amino acids. The CDR3 DNA sequence: TGTGCCAGCAGCTTGGCCGAGGCAGGGGCCACCGGGGAGCTGTTTTGT. It yields the protein CASSLAEAGATGELFC.